A single sample is the source of the 26 T cell receptor beta chains below, sequenced in a study of blood T cell repertoires in COVID-19. Profiled with immunoSEQ multiplex PCR; TCRdb holds only in-frame clones, not every one. The repertoire holds over 150,000 clones, with roughly 84% as singletons. Sequenced sample: peripheral blood. Receptors were obtained from a man in his 60s with COVID-19, enrolled during active disease.

The chain joins TRBV6-2 or TRBV6-3 to TRBJ2-1, with TRBD2 as a possible D gene (6 bases). CDR3 length: 14 amino acids. Germline V gene data show CDR1 as MNHEY and CDR2 as SVGEGT. Trimming shortened V by 4 bases and J by 7 bases, and 14 bases separated the two germline ends. CDR3 sequence reads: CASSFREQLNEQFF. The CDR3 coding sequence is TGTGCCAGCAGTTTTCGGGAGCAATTAAATGAGCAGTTCTTC.

This clone was seen a handful of times. V gene TRBV7-2 combines with J gene TRBJ2-7, with D possibly being TRBD2 (6 bases). This CDR3 comprises 15 residues. Germline CDR1 SGHTA, CDR2 FQGNSA. Trimming cost V 6 bases and J 4 bases, with 19 bases left between them. As DNA, the CDR3 is TGTGCCAGCAGTACCGAGGGAGGCCGCCGGTACGAGCAGTACTTC. It translates to CASSTEGGRRYEQYF.

CDR3 loop: CASSQPGTENQPQHF. The CDR3, as DNA: TGTGCCAGCAGTCAGCCCGGGACAGAAAATCAGCCCCAGCATTTT. The chain employs TRBV28 and TRBJ1-5; 7 bases are a match to TRBD1. The J segment lost 4 bases and the V segment lost 5 bases, leaving 8 bases of the junction unmatched. This CDR3 has 15 amino acids. Germline V gives CDR1 MDHEN, CDR2 SYDVKM. The variable domain in full, completed from reference TRBV28 and TRBJ1-5, reads DVKVTQSSRYLVKRTGEKVFLECVQDMDHENMFWYRQDPGLGLRLIYFSYDVKMKEKGDIPEGYSVSREKKERFSLILESASTNQTSMYLCASSQPGTENQPQHFGDGTRLSIL.

The V and J genes are TRBV6-5 and TRBJ1-2, with 9 bases matching TRBD1. The V segment lost 5 bases and the J segment 7 bases; nucleotides outside the gene matches: 11. The germline gives CDR1 MNHEY, CDR2 SVGAGI. This CDR3 has 15 amino acids. This chain's CDR3 is CASSKTGTGTAGYTF. CDR3 nucleotides: TGTGCCAGCAGTAAAACCGGGACAGGGACGGCTGGCTACACCTTC.

The chain couples TRBV4-1 to TRBJ1-2; 8 nucleotides agree with TRBD1. J lost 4 bases, V lost 1 base, and 2 bases had no gene match. Looked up from germline, CDR1 is MGHRA and CDR2 is YSYEKL. CDR3 length: 14 residues. The CDR3 sequence is CASSQGQGSYGYTF. For the CDR3, the DNA is TGCGCCAGCAGCCAAGGACAGGGGAGCTATGGCTACACCTTC.

The chain carries TRBV11-2 and TRBJ1-2; possibly TRBD1 for D (6 bases). This CDR3 has 15 amino acids. V lost 3 bases, J lost 4 bases, and 15 bases lay in between. In germline, CDR1 is SGHAT, CDR2 FQNNGV. CDR3 sequence (DNA): TGTGCCAGCAGCTTCACTACTCAGGGGATCTATGGCTACACCTTC. Encoded protein: CASSFTTQGIYGYTF.

The CDR3 region is CSVLQRSLNNEQFF. Written as DNA, the CDR3 is TGCAGCGTACTGCAAAGATCACTAAACAATGAGCAGTTCTTC. The chain links TRBV29-1 to TRBJ2-1; D not certain. Per germline, CDR1 SQVTM and CDR2 ANQGSEA. This CDR3 comprises 14 residues. V was shortened by 6 bases and J by 5 bases, with 17 bases between the two germline ends.

This chain uses TRBV7-6 with TRBJ2-2; weak D call: TRBD2 (7 bases). The CDR3 runs 15 residues. Trimming shortened V by 0 bases and J by 7 bases, and 12 bases separated the two germline ends. The germline gives CDR1 SGHVS, CDR2 FNYEAQ. The CDR3 is CASSLAGGPDGELFF. In DNA form, the CDR3 reads TGTGCCAGCAGCTTAGCGGGGGGGCCTGACGGGGAGCTGTTTTTT.

This clone was seen a single time. The gene calls are TRBV9 and TRBJ2-2; 8 positions match TRBD2. Trimming cost V 4 bases and J 1 base; bases outside gene matches: 9. Germline CDR1 SGDLS, CDR2 YYNGEE. The length of the CDR3 is 17 residues. The CDR3, as DNA: TGTGCCAGCAGCTCCCCGGGGGCGGGGGGGAACACCGGGGAGCTGTTTTTT. Its translation: CASSSPGAGGNTGELFF.

CDR3 sequence reads: CASSPRSGGARETQYF. CDR3 in DNA: TGTGCCAGCAGCCCTAGGAGCGGGGGGGCCAGAGAGACCCAGTACTTC. The chain links TRBV7-3 to TRBJ2-5; 10 nucleotides match TRBD2. The germline V gene encodes CDR1 SGHTA and CDR2 FQGTGA. V lost 5 bases, J lost 4 bases, and 10 bases stayed unmatched. The CDR3 is made up of 16 amino acids.

The chain joins TRBV5-8 to TRBJ2-5; unclear D gene. The CDR3 is made up of 12 amino acids. Germline CDR1 is SGHTS and CDR2 is YDEGEE. The V end lost 4 bases, the J end lost 7 bases, and 11 bases lay between the germline ends. The CDR3 sequence: CASSLLEATQYF. The CDR3, as DNA: TGTGCCAGCAGCCTCCTTGAGGCGACCCAGTACTTC.

The chain combines TRBV28 with TRBJ1-5; TRBD1 is a possible D gene (5 bases). V lost 3 bases, J lost 1 base, and 10 bases lay in between. This CDR3 comprises 15 residues. Germline V CDR1 and CDR2: MDHEN, SYDVKM. Written as DNA, the CDR3 is TGTGCCAGCAGTTTCTTTGACAGAAGCAATCAGCCCCAGCATTTT. As protein: CASSFFDRSNQPQHF.

The V and J genes are TRBV20-1 and TRBJ1-1; no clear D. The CDR3 is 10 amino acids. Germline-derived CDR1 and CDR2 are DFQATT and SNEGSKA (reference sequence). The CDR3 sequence is CNLGDWRAFF. The CDR3 nucleotides read TGCAACCTGGGAGACTGGAGAGCTTTCTTT.

The chain employs TRBV27 and TRBJ2-1; 8 bases fit TRBD1. Germline V gene lookup returns CDR1 MNHEY and CDR2 SMNVEV (reference sequence). The V segment lost 4 bases and the J segment 4 bases; nucleotides outside the gene matches: 9. There are 16 residues in the CDR3. The CDR3 loop is CASSSRDRLLYNEQFF. In nucleotides, the CDR3 is TGTGCCAGCAGTTCACGGGACAGGCTATTGTACAATGAGCAGTTCTTC.

The chain combines TRBV28 with TRBJ1-2; D remains unclear. Germline CDR1 and CDR2: MDHEN and SYDVKM. The CDR3 has 13 amino acids. The ends were cut back, 7 bases at V and 0 bases at J, with 9 bases in the middle. This chain's CDR3 is CASTPQTNYGYTF. The DNA for the CDR3 is TGTGCCAGCACCCCGCAGACTAACTATGGCTACACCTTC.

The chain carries TRBV7-8 and TRBJ1-6; D unclear. Between the trimmed V and J ends, which lost 5 bases and 7 bases, there was a span of 9 bases. Per the germline V gene, CDR1 is SGHVS and CDR2 is FQNEAQ. The CDR3 loop spans 13 amino acids. The CDR3 DNA reads TGTGCCAGCAGCAAAGAGCCCAATTCACCCCTCCACTTT. It is translated as CASSKEPNSPLHF.

The rearrangement links TRBV9 to TRBJ1-2; unclear D gene. Trimming shortened V by 4 bases and J by 8 bases, and 18 bases separated the two germline ends. CDR3 length equals 14 residues. The V gene's germline CDR1 is SGDLS and CDR2 YYNGEE. The chain's CDR3 is CASSPSEPEVGYTF. CDR3 bases: TGTGCCAGCAGCCCCTCGGAGCCAGAGGTGGGCTACACCTTC.

The chain has TRBV18 and TRBJ1-1, with a tentative D call TRBD1 (6 bases). Looked up from germline, CDR1 is KGHSH and CDR2 is LQKENI. This CDR3 contains 16 residues. Trimming cost V 3 bases and J 0 bases, with 14 bases left between them. DNA for the CDR3: TGTGCCAGCTCACCCAATAACAGGGTCTTGAACACTGAAGCTTTCTTT. It specifies CASSPNNRVLNTEAFF.

V gene TRBV18 combines with J gene TRBJ2-7; D ambiguous. V was cut by 2 bases and J by 3 bases, with 8 bases left in between. Per the germline V gene, CDR1 is KGHSH and CDR2 is LQKENI. This CDR3 has 13 residues. The CDR3 DNA sequence: TGTGCCAGCTCACCATCTCACGGCTACGAGCAGTACTTC. It translates to CASSPSHGYEQYF.

This chain connects TRBV7-2 to TRBJ2-7, with TRBD2 as a possible D gene (6 bases). The V and J ends lost 5 bases and 3 bases respectively, with 14 bases between them. This CDR3 contains 14 residues. In germline, CDR1 is SGHTA, CDR2 FQGNSA. The CDR3 nucleotides read TGTGCCAGCAGCCCTCGTAGCGGTGGCTACGAGCAGTACTTC. Its protein is CASSPRSGGYEQYF.

This clone was seen once. The V gene is TRBV28, the J gene TRBJ1-5; possible D gene TRBD1, 6 bases. The V end was cut by 7 bases, the J end by 3 bases, with 16 bases between. The CDR3 contains 15 residues. Germline-derived CDR1 and CDR2 are MDHEN and SYDVKM. CDR3 DNA sequence: TGTGCCAGCAACGCCTGGGAGGGGGACAATCAGCCCCAGCATTTT. It yields the protein CASNAWEGDNQPQHF. Variable domain in full (rest from reference TRBV28 and TRBJ1-5): DVKVTQSSRYLVKRTGEKVFLECVQDMDHENMFWYRQDPGLGLRLIYFSYDVKMKEKGDIPEGYSVSREKKERFSLILESASTNQTSMYLCASNAWEGDNQPQHFGDGTRLSIL.

The chain is built from TRBV19 and TRBJ1-1; D gene ambiguous. Germline V lookup: CDR1 LNHDA, CDR2 SQIVND (reference sequence). V was cut by 4 bases and J by 1 base, with 10 bases left in between. This CDR3 has 14 residues. This CDR3 is CASSTRTGNTEAFF. CDR3 nucleotides: TGTGCCAGTAGTACTCGAACCGGGAACACTGAAGCTTTCTTT. Looking up the rest from reference TRBV19 and TRBJ1-1 gives the full variable domain: DGGITQSPKYLFRKEGQNVTLSCEQNLNHDAMYWYRQDPGQGLRLIYYSQIVNDFQKGDIAEGYSVSREKKESFPLTVTSAQKNPTAFYLCASSTRTGNTEAFFGQGTRLTVV.

CDR3 amino acids: CASSLGGQNTEAFF. The CDR3 DNA follows: TGCGCCAGCAGCTTGGGGGGACAGAACACTGAAGCTTTCTTT. The V call is TRBV5-1, the J call TRBJ1-1; D perhaps matches TRBD1 (6 bases). CDR3 length equals 14 residues. Germline CDR1 is SGHRS and CDR2 is YFSETQ. V gave up 0 bases and J gave up 1 base, with 7 bases separating them.

V gene TRBV6-5 combines with J gene TRBJ2-5; 8 bases map to TRBD1. V lost 6 bases and J lost 5; bases outside the gene matches: 8. The length of the CDR3 is 14 residues. The germline CDR1 and CDR2 sequences are MNHEY and SVGAGI. DNA for the CDR3: TGTGCCAGCAGCCCCCCGACAGGGGTGGAGACCCAGTACTTC. Its protein is CASSPPTGVETQYF.

This chain uses TRBV18 with TRBJ2-7, with D tentatively TRBD2 (7 bases). Germline-derived CDR1 and CDR2 are KGHSH and LQKENI. V lost 8 bases and J 0 bases, leaving 11 bases between the germline ends. The CDR3 covers 13 residues. CDR3 loop: CASRGGGSYEQYF. The CDR3 DNA is TGTGCCAGCCGAGGGGGGGGCTCCTACGAGCAGTACTTC.

The chain recombines TRBV5-1 with TRBJ1-4; D is unclear. The CDR3 covers 14 residues. V lost 3 bases, J lost 0 bases, and 6 bases lay in between. Per germline, CDR1 SGHRS and CDR2 YFSETQ. CDR3 sequence reads: CASSSTPTNEKLFF. CDR3 in DNA: TGCGCCAGCAGCTCCACTCCAACTAATGAAAAACTGTTTTTT.